Listed here are 14 T cell receptor beta chains from one sample, sequenced in a study of blood T cell repertoires in COVID-19. TCRdb keeps only in-frame clones here, not all; method: immunoSEQ multiplex PCR. There are about 30,000 clones in the sample; 92% occur only once, and 2% to 2.5% lies in the top ten. Sequencing input: peripheral blood. The receptor set was obtained from a man between 45 and 60 years old with active COVID-19.

J is TRBJ2-3 and V is TRBV2, with 14 bases fitting TRBD2. The germline V gene encodes CDR1 SNHLY and CDR2 FYNNEI. The CDR3 is 16 residues long. J lost 4 bases, V lost 7 bases, and 7 bases had no gene match. The CDR3 sequence: CASTGLAGGQPDTQYF. CDR3 bases: TGTGCCAGCACCGGACTAGCGGGAGGTCAGCCAGATACGCAGTATTTT.

As for this clone: The junction departs from germline at one end; a sequencing error may be responsible. The V gene is TRBV24-1, the J gene TRBJ2-1; 9 bases fit TRBD1. This CDR3 comprises 13 residues. Germline assignment: CDR1 KGHDR and CDR2 SFDVKD. The CDR3 here is CATSESSGTGLLF. The CDR3, as DNA: TGTGCCACCAGTGAATCCTCCGGGACAGGGCTCCTCTTC.

The CDR3 DNA is TGTGCCTGGAGACCGGGACAGGGGGCTAGGGAGACCCAGTACTTC. Protein product: CAWRPGQGARETQYF. This chain uses TRBV30 with TRBJ2-5, with TRBD1 matching over 12 bases. V lost 3 bases, J lost 5 bases, and 7 bases stayed unmatched. This CDR3 comprises 15 residues. CDR1 GTSNPN and CDR2 SVGIG come from the germline V gene (reference sequence).

The chain recombines TRBV10-2 with TRBJ2-7; 11 positions match TRBD1. Germline CDR1 is WSHSY and CDR2 is SAAADI. The junction had 7 bases not matched to a gene; V was cut back by 7 bases and J by 2 bases. CDR3 length: 15 residues. CDR3 residues: CASISPGQGAYEQYF. CDR3 nucleotides: TGCGCCAGCATTAGCCCGGGACAGGGGGCCTACGAGCAGTACTTC.

The rearrangement links TRBV27 to TRBJ1-5; 9 bases align to TRBD1. There are 16 residues in the CDR3. In germline, CDR1 is MNHEY, CDR2 SMNVEV (reference sequence). V lost 2 bases and J lost 3; bases outside the gene matches: 5. The CDR3 region has the DNA TGTGCCAGCAGTTTACTTGGGACAGGGTTCAATCAGCCCCAGCATTTT. This translates into CASSLLGTGFNQPQHF.

The chain uses TRBV30 and TRBJ2-7; 9 bases agree with TRBD2. Trimming at V came to 2 bases and at J to 2 bases, leaving 7 bases not matched to a gene. There are 15 residues in the CDR3. Germline CDR1 is GTSNPN and CDR2 is SVGIG (reference sequence). CDR3 sequence reads: CAWSPYAGGPYEQYF. CDR3 DNA sequence: TGTGCCTGGAGTCCTTACGCGGGGGGGCCCTACGAGCAGTACTTC. The variable domain in full, completed from reference TRBV30 and TRBJ2-7, reads SQTIHQWPATLVQPVGSPLSLECTVEGTSNPNLYWYRQAAGRGLQLLFYSVGIGQISSEVPQNLSASRPQDRQFILSSKKLLLSDSGFYLCAWSPYAGGPYEQYFGPGTRLTVT.

The chain carries TRBV27 and TRBJ2-1, with 9 nucleotides matching TRBD2. V gave up 5 bases and J gave up 4 bases; unmatched junction bases: 6. The germline CDR1 and CDR2 sequences are MNHEY and SMNVEV (reference sequence). CDR3 length equals 15 residues. The CDR3 bases are TGTGCCAGCAGTCCCCGACTAGCGGAATACAATGAGCAGTTCTTC. Translation gives CASSPRLAEYNEQFF.

The chain joins TRBV6-5 to TRBJ2-3, with D tentatively TRBD2 (7 bases). Looked up from germline, CDR1 is MNHEY and CDR2 is SVGAGI. This CDR3 comprises 14 residues. The V gene lost 8 bases and the J gene lost 6 bases, with 18 bases spanning the gap. The CDR3, as DNA: TGTGCCAGCCGGGGGGTGGGAACAGGGGATACGCAGTATTTT. This encodes CASRGVGTGDTQYF.

The chain uses TRBV15 and TRBJ1-1; the match to TRBD1 covers 10 bases. Germline CDR1 is LNHNV and CDR2 is YYDKDF (reference sequence). The CDR3 sequence is 16 residues long. Losses at the gene ends were 1 base for V and 4 bases for J; bases not matched to a gene: 6. The CDR3 DNA reads TGTGCCACCAGCAGAGGAGCGACAGGGGGCGTCACTGAAGCTTTCTTT. Its translation is CATSRGATGGVTEAFF.

This clone has a single count. The chain couples TRBV3-1 (or the pseudogene TRBV3-2) to TRBJ1-2, with D unclear. Germline assignment: CDR1 LGHDT and CDR2 YNNKEL (reference sequence). The CDR3 contains 12 residues. V shed 1 base and J shed 8 bases, with 8 bases lying between them. The CDR3 bases are TGTGCCAGCAGCCAAGGCGGGTTGGGCTACACCTTC. Protein product: CASSQGGLGYTF.

The chain recombines TRBV3-1 (or the pseudogene TRBV3-2) with TRBJ2-1, with a weak D call TRBD1 (6 bases). Germline CDR1 LGHDT, CDR2 YNNKEL (reference sequence). The CDR3 runs 15 residues. V lost 1 base and J 10 bases, leaving 17 bases between the germline ends. The CDR3 here is CASSQVGTGSREQFF. For the CDR3, the DNA is TGTGCCAGCAGCCAAGTGGGCACAGGGTCCAGGGAGCAGTTCTTC.

This chain links TRBV28 with TRBJ2-3; 10 bases are a match to TRBD2. J gave up 2 bases and V 5 bases, and 16 bases lay outside the gene matches. The CDR3 loop spans 19 amino acids. The V gene's germline CDR1 is MDHEN and CDR2 SYDVKM. As DNA, the CDR3 is TGTGCCAGCAGTGGCCCCCCCGGGACTAGCGCCTATCTCACAGATACGCAGTATTTT. It yields the protein CASSGPPGTSAYLTDTQYF.

This chain connects TRBV12-3 or TRBV12-4 to TRBJ2-5, with a possible D match to TRBD2 (5 bases). The CDR3 consists of 13 residues. V lost 6 bases and J lost 4, with 12 bases in between. As DNA, the CDR3 is TGTGCCAGCAGGCGGGTAAAGGGAGAGACCCAGTACTTC. Translating gives CASRRVKGETQYF.

V is TRBV20-1 and J is TRBJ2-7; no firm D call. Trimming removed 6 bases at V and 2 bases at J, with 8 bases between. Germline V gene lookup returns CDR1 DFQATT and CDR2 SNEGSKA (reference sequence). The CDR3 contains 11 residues. The CDR3 protein is CSALGTYEQYF. CDR3 bases: TGCAGTGCCCTTGGCACCTACGAGCAGTACTTC.